Detailed here is one T cell receptor beta chain. This clone was seen repeatedly, ten times or more. Its antigen has not been determined. Base-call qualities are not available, and no considerably larger clone is one nucleotide away. This sample is part of a study of control samples from healthy donors and cancer patients (dated by TCRdb to about 2020). V and J lose 4 bases and 0 bases, and a span of 9 bases separates them. The CDR3 contains 14 residues, cysteine and phenylalanine counted. The retained sequence is limited to the CDR3, 42 bases, with the frame set at the first base. Per the germline V gene (reference sequence), LGHDT is the CDR1 and YNNKEL is the CDR2. Receptor libraries were prepared by the immunoSEQ multiplex PCR assay. TCRdb took this table from immuneACCESS and kept in-frame rearrangements with V and J called. Such tables lack part of the clones; where checked against another copy, unresolved V genes explain under half of the gap, and the rest is unexplained. For this sample the table gives about 180,000 clones, of which approximately 92% were detected only once. The ten largest clones take up roughly 2% of the sample.

This clonotype was sampled from a woman aged 40-49 years in good health. What was sequenced was blood. The receptor chain draws on TRBV3-1 (or the pseudogene TRBV3-2) and TRBJ2-5; the D call could be TRBD1 or TRBD2, with each sharing 5 bases. The DNA sequence is given as TGTGCCAGCAGCCCTGGGGACCACCAAGAGACCCAGTACTTC. It translates to CASSPGDHQETQYF.